This passage covers 26 T cell receptor beta chains from one sample sequenced in a study of cytotoxic CD8 clonotypes in ibrutinib-treated CLL. Here immunoSEQ multiplex PCR was the method, and the copy in TCRdb shows in-frame clones only, minus some. Among 52,000 or so clones, 50% to 65% were seen once, and the ten largest hold around 25%. This specimen was PBMCs, taken at disease progression, from a patient treated with ibrutinib. The source of these receptors is a human donor with chronic lymphocytic leukemia.

The chain has TRBV10-3 and TRBJ1-1; D remains ambiguous. Between the trimmed V and J ends, which lost 0 bases and 8 bases, there was a span of 4 bases. Germline lookup yields CDR1 ENHRY and CDR2 SYGVKD. The CDR3 contains 11 residues. CDR3 coding DNA: TGTGCCATCAGTGAGTCCAGGGAAGCTTTCTTT. Translation: CAISESREAFF.

The chain employs TRBV29-1 and TRBJ1-5; D unresolved. The CDR3 extends over 12 amino acids. V lost 6 bases and J 3 bases, leaving 9 bases between the germline ends. CDR1 SQVTM and CDR2 ANQGSEA come from the germline V gene. The CDR3 coding sequence is TGCAGCGTCGCCGGGATCAATCAGCCCCAGCATTTT. The encoded protein is CSVAGINQPQHF.

This clone has ten or more counts. The chain links TRBV6-1 to TRBJ1-6; the D gene is possibly TRBD1 (5 bases). This CDR3 has 12 residues. The germline V gene encodes CDR1 MNHNS and CDR2 SASEGT. Trimming took 11 bases from V and 9 from J, leaving 14 bases between them. The CDR3 DNA reads as TGTGCCGTGAGCGGGGGTGGTTCACCCCTCCACTTT. Translating it yields CAVSGGGSPLHF.

This clone was seen only a few times. The J gene is TRBJ2-7, the V gene TRBV19, with TRBD1 identical over 7 bases. The V and J ends lost 6 bases and 1 base, in that order; junction bases with no gene match: 6. Germline CDR1 and CDR2: LNHDA and SQIVND (reference sequence). The CDR3 consists of 14 residues. The CDR3 DNA follows: TGTGCCAGTAGCCGAGACAGGGCTTCCTACGAGCAGTACTTC. This codes for CASSRDRASYEQYF.

V and J are TRBV29-1 and TRBJ2-1; TRBD1 is a possible D gene (6 bases). V gave up 7 bases and J gave up 4 bases, with 20 bases separating them. Germline-derived CDR1 and CDR2 are SQVTM and ANQGSEA. The CDR3 length is 15 residues. As DNA, the CDR3 is TGCAGCGCCGACTCCCGGGACACCTCTTACAATGAGCAGTTCTTC. Its protein product is CSADSRDTSYNEQFF.

The rearrangement links TRBV27 to TRBJ2-7; 11 bases align to TRBD2. Germline CDR1 MNHEY, CDR2 SMNVEV (reference sequence). The trim removed 5 bases at V and 1 base at J, leaving 1 base unmatched. This CDR3 spans 14 amino acids. This chain's CDR3 is CASSRLAGSYEQYF. The CDR3 DNA is TGTGCCAGCAGTCGACTAGCGGGATCCTACGAGCAGTACTTC.

This clone was counted only a few times. This chain links TRBV5-8 with TRBJ1-2; 12 bases line up with TRBD1. The V gene's germline CDR1 is SGHTS and CDR2 YDEGEE. The CDR3 has 16 amino acids. Trimming removed 3 bases from V and 8 bases from J; junction bases left unmatched: 11. For the CDR3, the DNA is TGTGCCAGCAGCTGGCCGGGACAGGGGGCTATGAAGGGCTACACCTTC. It yields the protein CASSWPGQGAMKGYTF.

The CDR3 reads CASSTVGYQETQYF. The CDR3 bases are TGTGCCAGCAGCACCGTCGGCTATCAAGAGACCCAGTACTTC. This chain uses TRBV9 with TRBJ2-5; D call uncertain. V dropped 4 bases and J dropped 2 bases, with 12 bases sitting between them. The CDR3 spans 14 residues. Germline V gene data show CDR1 as SGDLS and CDR2 as YYNGEE. The full variable domain, completed using reference TRBV9 and TRBJ2-5, is DSGVTQTPKHLITATGQRVTLRCSPRSGDLSVYWYQQSLDQGLQFLIQYYNGEERAKGNILERFSAQQFPDLHSELNLSSLELGDSALYFCASSTVGYQETQYFGPGTRLLVL.

This sequence joins TRBV7-9 and TRBJ2-5, with a weak D call TRBD2 (6 bases). Germline CDR1 reads SEHNR; CDR2 reads FQNEAQ (reference sequence). V gave up 3 bases and J gave up 6 bases, with 14 bases separating them. This CDR3 is 14 amino acids long. The CDR3 nucleotides are TGTGCCAGCAGCTTGGCGGAGGGGTGGCAGACCCAGTACTTC. The encoded protein is CASSLAEGWQTQYF.

This clone has at least ten counts. J is TRBJ2-7 and V is TRBV9, with 7 bases lining up with TRBD1. From germline, CDR1 is SGDLS and CDR2 YYNGEE. This CDR3 contains 13 residues. V gave up 3 bases and J gave up 3 bases; unmatched junction bases: 3. The CDR3 protein is CASSAGTVYEQYF. In DNA form, the CDR3 reads TGTGCCAGCAGCGCCGGGACAGTCTACGAGCAGTACTTC.

The gene calls are TRBV27 and TRBJ2-1; 8 bases are shared with TRBD2. Germline assignment: CDR1 MNHEY and CDR2 SMNVEV (reference sequence). The CDR3 runs to 15 residues. V lost 10 bases, J lost 1 base, and 9 bases stayed unmatched. The chain's CDR3 is CAIRGGGFSYNEQFF. The CDR3, as DNA: TGTGCCATCCGGGGCGGGGGGTTTTCCTACAATGAGCAGTTCTTC.

This rearrangement joins TRBV4-1 to TRBJ1-6; unclear D gene. CDR3 size: 14 residues. Germline V gene lookup returns CDR1 MGHRA and CDR2 YSYEKL. Trimming took 2 bases from V and 7 from J, leaving 9 bases between them. The CDR3 spells CASSQPGANSPLHF. CDR3 bases: TGCGCCAGCAGCCAACCGGGAGCCAATTCACCCCTCCACTTT.

The DNA for the CDR3 is TGCGCCAGCAGCGAAGGGACACTGGATAGCAATCAGCCCCAGCATTTT. It is translated as CASSEGTLDSNQPQHF. V gene TRBV5-1 combines with J gene TRBJ1-5; perhaps TRBD1 as D (6 bases). The CDR3 is made up of 16 amino acids. Trimming removed 4 bases at V and 0 bases at J, with 14 bases between. CDR1 is SGHRS and CDR2 is YFSETQ in the germline V gene.

J is TRBJ2-1 and V is TRBV6-1; 9 bases map to TRBD2. The CDR3 runs 15 residues. After removal of 8 bases from V and 0 bases from J, the junction contained 5 bases not matched to a gene. The V gene's germline CDR1 is MNHNS and CDR2 SASEGT. For the CDR3, the DNA is TGTGCCAGCTCCCAGACTAGCGGCTCCTACAATGAGCAGTTCTTC. Translated: CASSQTSGSYNEQFF.

This clone was detected only a few times. V usage is TRBV2 and J usage is TRBJ2-7; D may match TRBD1 or TRBD2 (5 bases each). CDR3 length equals 14 residues. Deletions cut 5 bases from V and 5 bases from J, with 16 bases between. Germline-derived CDR1 and CDR2 are SNHLY and FYNNEI. The CDR3 sequence: CASSINRGVHEQYF. CDR3 nucleotide sequence: TGTGCCAGCAGTATAAATCGAGGGGTCCACGAGCAGTACTTC.

This clone has more than one count but fewer than ten. The genes are TRBV21-1 and TRBJ2-7; TRBD1 was called by the table and not checked on the DNA. TRBV21-1 is a pseudogene. This CDR3 is built from 14 residues. In DNA, the CDR3 is TGTGCCAGCAGCAAAGGTCCAGGGTCCTACGAGCAGTACTTC. It translates to CASSKGPGSYEQYF.

The chain is built from TRBV7-9 and TRBJ1-1; TRBD1 is a possible D gene (5 bases). The CDR3 spans 12 residues. Germline CDR1 reads SEHNR; CDR2 reads FQNEAQ (reference sequence). V was clipped by 3 bases and J by 7 bases, with 9 bases between them. In DNA form, the CDR3 reads TGTGCCAGCAGCTTTCAGGGATTTGAAGCTTTCTTT. This gives the protein CASSFQGFEAFF.

This clone showed up just a few times. The chain recombines TRBV28 with TRBJ2-7, with D unresolved. Trimming removed 4 bases from V and 12 bases from J, with 19 bases in between. The CDR3 has 13 residues. The germline gives CDR1 MDHEN, CDR2 SYDVKM. The DNA of the CDR3 is TGTGCCAGCAGTTCTGGGATCTCCTCTAAGCGGTACTTC. Translated, it gives CASSSGISSKRYF.

The rearrangement joins TRBV7-2 to TRBJ1-2; D gene unclear. V lost 5 bases and J 0 bases, leaving 19 bases between the germline ends. CDR1 and CDR2 (germline): SGHTA, FQGNSA. The CDR3 spans 17 residues. The CDR3 is CASSPHAGRTTNYGYTF. The CDR3 DNA reads as TGTGCCAGCAGCCCTCATGCGGGCAGGACTACTAACTATGGCTACACCTTC. Full variable domain (rest looked up from reference TRBV7-2 and TRBJ1-2): GAGVSQSPSNKVTEKGKDVELRCDPISGHTALYWYRQSLGQGLEFLIYFQGNSAPDKSGLPSDRFSAERTGGSVSTLTIQRTQQEDSAVYLCASSPHAGRTTNYGYTFGSGTRLTVV.

This clone is medium-sized by share. The V call is TRBV30, the J call TRBJ2-1, with D unclear. CDR1 and CDR2 (germline): GTSNPN, SVGIG (reference sequence). CDR3 length equals 15 residues. Trimming pared 1 base from V and 9 bases from J, leaving 19 bases between. The CDR3 spells CAWSAPRGAATEQFF. In DNA form, the CDR3 reads TGTGCCTGGAGTGCCCCTCGCGGAGCCGCAACTGAGCAGTTCTTC.

This clone was observed a few times. The chain is built from TRBV30 and TRBJ1-6, with 7 bases fitting TRBD1. Germline values: CDR1 GTSNPN, CDR2 SVGIG (reference sequence). After removal of 3 bases from V and 0 bases from J, the junction contained 5 bases not matched to a gene. There are 16 residues in the CDR3. The CDR3 DNA sequence: TGTGCCTGGAGACCCAACAGGGGCTCCTATAATTCACCCCTCCACTTT. This sequence encodes CAWRPNRGSYNSPLHF.

The rearrangement uses TRBV5-1 and TRBJ1-5; possibly TRBD1 for D (5 bases). The germline V and J ends were trimmed by 0 bases and 7 bases, with 11 bases remaining between them. The CDR3 extends over 14 amino acids. Germline CDR1 SGHRS, CDR2 YFSETQ. As DNA, the CDR3 is TGCGCCAGCAGCTTGGGAGGGGCAGGACAGCCCCAGCATTTT. It specifies CASSLGGAGQPQHF. The complete variable domain, with remaining parts taken from reference TRBV5-1 and TRBJ1-5, reads KAGVTQTPRYLIKTRGQQVTLSCSPISGHRSVSWYQQTPGQGLQFLFEYFSETQRNKGNFPGRFSGRQFSNSRSEMNVSTLELGDSALYLCASSLGGAGQPQHFGDGTRLSIL.

V and J are TRBV5-6 and TRBJ2-7; D tentatively fits TRBD1 or TRBD2 (5 bases each). Trimming left V 5 bases short and J 3 bases short, with 12 bases between. Looked up from germline, CDR1 is SGHDT and CDR2 is YYEEEE. This CDR3 has 13 residues. The CDR3 nucleotides read TGTGCCAGCAGTTCGGGACGGAACTACGAGCAGTACTTC. Its translation is CASSSGRNYEQYF.

This clone was seen more than once but under ten times. V usage is TRBV20-1 and J usage is TRBJ1-1; 7 bases are a match to TRBD1. Germline-derived CDR1 and CDR2 are DFQATT and SNEGSKA (reference sequence). CDR3 length: 11 residues. After removal of 3 bases from V and 11 bases from J, the junction contained 6 bases not matched to a gene. DNA for the CDR3: TGCAGTGCTAGGGTGGCGACAGGGGCTTTCTTT. It translates to CSARVATGAFF.

In this sample, this clone turned up a few times. The chain recombines TRBV12-5 with TRBJ2-3; D remains ambiguous. Germline V gene lookup returns CDR1 LGHNT and CDR2 FRNRAP. The CDR3 is 15 amino acids. Trimming removed 3 bases from V and 1 base from J, with 11 bases in between. The CDR3 loop reads CASGFGQPGTDTQYF. The CDR3 coding sequence is TGTGCTAGTGGTTTTGGGCAGCCAGGCACAGATACGCAGTATTTT.

This clone came up a few times. The chain employs TRBV6-5 and TRBJ1-2; no clear D gene. The CDR3 loop spans 14 amino acids. Trimming cost V 6 bases and J 3 bases, with 14 bases left between them. Germline CDR1 reads MNHEY; CDR2 reads SVGAGI. This CDR3 is CASSSGWFYYGYTF. CDR3 in DNA: TGTGCCAGCAGCTCCGGCTGGTTTTACTATGGCTACACCTTC.